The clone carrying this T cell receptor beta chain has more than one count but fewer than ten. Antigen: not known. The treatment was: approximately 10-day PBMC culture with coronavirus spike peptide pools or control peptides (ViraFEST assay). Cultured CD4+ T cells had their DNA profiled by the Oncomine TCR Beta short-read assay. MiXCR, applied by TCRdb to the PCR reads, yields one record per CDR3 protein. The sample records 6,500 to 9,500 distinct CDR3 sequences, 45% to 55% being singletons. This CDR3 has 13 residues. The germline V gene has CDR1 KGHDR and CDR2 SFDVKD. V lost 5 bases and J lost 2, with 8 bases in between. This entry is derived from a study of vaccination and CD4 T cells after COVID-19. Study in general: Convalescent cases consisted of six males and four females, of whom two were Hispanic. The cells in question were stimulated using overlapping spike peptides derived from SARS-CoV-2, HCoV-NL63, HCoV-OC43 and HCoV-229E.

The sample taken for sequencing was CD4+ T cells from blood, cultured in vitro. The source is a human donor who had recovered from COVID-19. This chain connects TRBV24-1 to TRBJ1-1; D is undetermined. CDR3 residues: CATSAGLNTEAFF. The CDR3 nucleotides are TGTGCCACCAGTGCGGGTCTTAACACTGAAGCTTTCTTT.